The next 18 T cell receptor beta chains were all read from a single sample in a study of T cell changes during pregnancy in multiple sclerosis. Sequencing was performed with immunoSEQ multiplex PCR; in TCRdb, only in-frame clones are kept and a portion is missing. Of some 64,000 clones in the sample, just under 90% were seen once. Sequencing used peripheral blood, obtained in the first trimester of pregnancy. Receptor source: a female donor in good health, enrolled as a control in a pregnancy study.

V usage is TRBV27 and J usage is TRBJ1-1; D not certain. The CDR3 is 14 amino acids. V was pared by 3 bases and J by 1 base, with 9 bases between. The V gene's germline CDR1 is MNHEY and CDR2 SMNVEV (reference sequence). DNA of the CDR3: TGTGCCAGCAGTTTTACCATGCGGAACACTGAAGCTTTCTTT. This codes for CASSFTMRNTEAFF.

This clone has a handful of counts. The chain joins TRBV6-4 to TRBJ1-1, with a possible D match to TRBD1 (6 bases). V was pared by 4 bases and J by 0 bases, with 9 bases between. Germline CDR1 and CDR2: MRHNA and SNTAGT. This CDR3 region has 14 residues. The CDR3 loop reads CASSVGAMNTEAFF. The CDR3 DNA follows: TGTGCCAGCAGTGTGGGGGCCATGAACACTGAAGCTTTCTTT.

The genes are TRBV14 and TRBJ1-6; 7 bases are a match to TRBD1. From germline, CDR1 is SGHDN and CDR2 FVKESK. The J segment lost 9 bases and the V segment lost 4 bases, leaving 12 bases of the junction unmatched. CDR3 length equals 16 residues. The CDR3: CASSRGRQGKGSPLHF. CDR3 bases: TGTGCCAGCAGCCGAGGGCGACAGGGAAAGGGTTCACCCCTCCACTTT.

The CDR3 DNA reads TGTGCCAGCAGCACTAGGGAACAGGGGGCGCAGGGCTACACCTTC. Amino acids: CASSTREQGAQGYTF. V and J are TRBV13 and TRBJ1-2; 9 bases map to TRBD1. The length of the CDR3 is 15 residues. Trimming cost V 5 bases and J 8 bases; bases outside gene matches: 12. CDR1 is PRHDT, CDR2 FYEKMQ, per germline (reference sequence).

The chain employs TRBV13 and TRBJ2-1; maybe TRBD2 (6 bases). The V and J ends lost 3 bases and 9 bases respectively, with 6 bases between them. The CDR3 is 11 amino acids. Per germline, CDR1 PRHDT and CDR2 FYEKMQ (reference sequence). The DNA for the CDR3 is TGTGCCAGCAGCTTCGGGAGTGAGCAGTTCTTC. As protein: CASSFGSEQFF.

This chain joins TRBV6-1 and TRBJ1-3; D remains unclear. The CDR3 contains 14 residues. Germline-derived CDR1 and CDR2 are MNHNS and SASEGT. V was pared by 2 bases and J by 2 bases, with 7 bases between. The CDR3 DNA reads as TGTGCCAGCAGTGAATCGGTTCCTGGAAACACCATATATTTT. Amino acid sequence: CASSESVPGNTIYF.

As DNA, the CDR3 is TGTGCCAGCAGCGTATATGGCGGGGGGCACACAGATACGCAGTATTTT. Its translation: CASSVYGGGHTDTQYF. J is TRBJ2-3 and V is TRBV9; 8 bases are shared with TRBD2. Germline assignment: CDR1 SGDLS and CDR2 YYNGEE. This CDR3 is built from 16 residues. Unmatched junction bases numbered 6, after V lost 1 base and J lost 2 bases. Drawing the rest from reference TRBV9 and TRBJ2-3, the complete variable domain is DSGVTQTPKHLITATGQRVTLRCSPRSGDLSVYWYQQSLDQGLQFLIQYYNGEERAKGNILERFSAQQFPDLHSELNLSSLELGDSALYFCASSVYGGGHTDTQYFGPGTRLTVL.

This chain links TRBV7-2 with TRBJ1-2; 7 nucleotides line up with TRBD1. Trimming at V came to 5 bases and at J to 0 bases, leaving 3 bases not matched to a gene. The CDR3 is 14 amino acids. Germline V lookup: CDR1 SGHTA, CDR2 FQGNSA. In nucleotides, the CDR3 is TGTGCCAGCAGCCCCGGGACAGCTAACTATGGCTACACCTTC. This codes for CASSPGTANYGYTF.

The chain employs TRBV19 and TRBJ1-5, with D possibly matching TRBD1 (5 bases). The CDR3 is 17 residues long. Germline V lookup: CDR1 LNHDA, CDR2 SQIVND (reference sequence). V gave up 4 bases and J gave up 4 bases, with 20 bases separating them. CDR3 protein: CASSSGGGRTRNQPQHF. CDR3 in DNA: TGTGCCAGTAGTAGCGGGGGGGGACGGACTAGGAATCAGCCCCAGCATTTT.

CDR3 protein: CASSYYYQNSYEQYF. The CDR3 DNA sequence: TGTGCCAGCAGTTACTACTACCAAAACTCCTACGAGCAGTACTTC. The chain carries TRBV6-5 and TRBJ2-7, with unresolved D. CDR1 and CDR2 (germline): MNHEY, SVGAGI. The CDR3 is 15 residues long. V lost 1 base and J 0 bases, leaving 10 bases between the germline ends.

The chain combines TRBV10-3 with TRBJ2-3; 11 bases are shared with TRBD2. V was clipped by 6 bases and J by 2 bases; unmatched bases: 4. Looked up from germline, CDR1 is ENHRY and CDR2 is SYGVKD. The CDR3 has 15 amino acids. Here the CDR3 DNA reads TGTGCCATCAGCCTGGGACTAGCGGACACAGATACGCAGTATTTT. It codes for CAISLGLADTDTQYF.

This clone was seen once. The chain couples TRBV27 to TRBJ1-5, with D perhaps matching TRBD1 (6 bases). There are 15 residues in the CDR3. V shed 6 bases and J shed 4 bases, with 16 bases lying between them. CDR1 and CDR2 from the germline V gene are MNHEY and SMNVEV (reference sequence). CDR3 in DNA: TGTGCCAGCAGCCCTTTGACAGGTTGGAATCAGCCCCAGCATTTT. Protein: CASSPLTGWNQPQHF.

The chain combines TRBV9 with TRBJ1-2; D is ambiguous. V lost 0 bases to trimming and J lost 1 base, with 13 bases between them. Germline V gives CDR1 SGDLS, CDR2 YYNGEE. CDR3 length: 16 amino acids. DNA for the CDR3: TGTGCCAGCAGCGTAGTTGGCACCTCCTTTAACTATGGCTACACCTTC. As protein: CASSVVGTSFNYGYTF.

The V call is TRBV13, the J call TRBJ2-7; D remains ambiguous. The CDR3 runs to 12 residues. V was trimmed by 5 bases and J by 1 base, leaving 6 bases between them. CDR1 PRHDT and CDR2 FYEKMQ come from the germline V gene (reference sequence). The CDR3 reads CASSPNSYEQYF. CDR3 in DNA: TGTGCCAGCAGCCCTAATTCCTACGAGCAGTACTTC.

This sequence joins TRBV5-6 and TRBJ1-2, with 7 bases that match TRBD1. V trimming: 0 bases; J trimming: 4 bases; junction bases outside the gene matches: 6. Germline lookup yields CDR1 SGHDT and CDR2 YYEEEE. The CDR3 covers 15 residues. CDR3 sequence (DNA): TGTGCCAGCAGCTTGGCGACAGGGTCTTTCTATGGCTACACCTTC. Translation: CASSLATGSFYGYTF.

The chain's CDR3 is CAYQKEVDYGYTF. Here the CDR3 DNA reads TGTGCCTACCAGAAGGAGGTAGACTATGGCTACACCTTC. The chain employs TRBV30 and TRBJ1-2; D gene uncertain. V was cut by 7 bases and J by 3 bases, with 15 bases left in between. Germline CDR1 GTSNPN, CDR2 SVGIG (reference sequence). The CDR3 has 13 residues.

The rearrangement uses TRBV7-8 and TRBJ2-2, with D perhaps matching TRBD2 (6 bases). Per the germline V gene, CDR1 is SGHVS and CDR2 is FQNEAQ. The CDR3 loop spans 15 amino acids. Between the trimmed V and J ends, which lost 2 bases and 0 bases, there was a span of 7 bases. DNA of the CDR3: TGTGCCAGCAGCTTACGGGACTCGAACACCGGGGAGCTGTTTTTT. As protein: CASSLRDSNTGELFF.

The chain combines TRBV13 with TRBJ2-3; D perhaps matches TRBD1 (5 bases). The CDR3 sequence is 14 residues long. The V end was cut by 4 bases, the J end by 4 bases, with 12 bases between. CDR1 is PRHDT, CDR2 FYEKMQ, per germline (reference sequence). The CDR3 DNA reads TGTGCCAGCAGCTCCCGGCCAGGGTCAGATACGCAGTATTTT. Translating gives CASSSRPGSDTQYF.